These T cell receptor beta chains were read from a single sample in a study of T cell responses to AZD1222 COVID-19 vaccine. The repertoire was sequenced with immunoSEQ multiplex PCR; TCRdb's copy has only in-frame clones and lacks some. The table includes about 140,000 clones, approximately 89% detected once. Sequencing used peripheral blood, obtained on day 0 of AZD1222 vaccination. Receptors were obtained from an adult in good health. The CDR3 runs from the conserved cysteine through the conserved F or W. Size values are once, few and many counts, or a class for expanded clones, and some rows have none.

j_gene | v_gene | len | abundance | CDR3aa
TRBJ2-7 | TRBV5-1 | 14 | - | CASSLAGGSYEQYF
TRBJ1-4 | TRBV7-9 | 18 | - | CASSFRRMGSPTNEKLFF
TRBJ2-5 | TRBV12-3/TRBV12-4 | 12 | - | CASTSSTATQYF
TRBJ2-5 | TRBV28 | 14 | - | CASRTSGRALSKYF
TRBJ2-7 | TRBV18 | 15 | - | CASSPRQGNAYEQYF
TRBJ1-1 | TRBV18 | 14 | - | CASSPDRANTEAFF
TRBJ1-4 | TRBV5-6 | 16 | - | CASSLLYRTRGEKLFF
TRBJ1-2 | TRBV6-4 | 15 | - | CASRLNALDSYGYTF
TRBJ2-7 | TRBV2 | 13 | - | CASSVGTGNEQYF
TRBJ2-1 | TRBV2 | 15 | - | CASRLQGSSYNEQFF
TRBJ2-7 | TRBV2 | 15 | - | CASIGAREIIDEQYF
TRBJ2-5 | TRBV25-1 | 11 | once | CASSKGWTQYF
TRBJ2-4 | TRBV2 | 13 | - | CASSVKDRNIQYF
TRBJ1-2 | TRBV7-3 | 15 | - | CASSLTKTANYGYTF
TRBJ1-6 | TRBV4-2 | 17 | - | CASSPRGGEEYNSPLHF
TRBJ2-1 | TRBV6-5 | 14 | - | CASSGAGSYNEQFF
TRBJ1-1 | TRBV5-5 | 11 | - | CASSVPGEAFF
TRBJ1-2 | TRBV30 | 14 | - | CAWSRLYRKDGYTF
TRBJ1-2 | TRBV24-1 | 13 | - | CATSDTVGGGYTF
TRBJ2-5 | TRBV7-9 | 13 | - | CASSGTVQETQYF
TRBJ1-3 | TRBV6-6 | 16 | once | CASSQGSSNSGNTIYF
TRBJ1-5 | TRBV19 | 17 | - | CASTQFGGVFSNQPQHF
TRBJ1-4 | TRBV6-1 | 14 | - | CASSDSSTNEKLFF